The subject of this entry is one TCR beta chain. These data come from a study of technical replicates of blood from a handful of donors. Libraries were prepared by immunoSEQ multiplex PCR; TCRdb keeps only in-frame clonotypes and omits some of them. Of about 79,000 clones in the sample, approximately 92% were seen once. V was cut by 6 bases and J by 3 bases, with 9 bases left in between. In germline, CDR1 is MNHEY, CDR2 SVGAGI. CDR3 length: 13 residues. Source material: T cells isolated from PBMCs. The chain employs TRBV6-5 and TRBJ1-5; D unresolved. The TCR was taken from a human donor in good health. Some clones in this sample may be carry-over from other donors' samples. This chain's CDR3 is CASRAWANQPQHF. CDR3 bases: TGTGCCAGCAGGGCATGGGCCAATCAGCCCCAGCATTTT.